The 5 T cell receptor beta chains listed next were all sequenced from one sample in a study of cytomegalovirus exposure and HLA in healthy donors (dated by TCRdb to between 2016 and 2019). Library preparation used the immunoSEQ multiplex PCR assay. TCRdb obtained this table from immuneACCESS and retained in-frame rearrangements with V and J assigned. These tables miss some clones; where compared with another copy, unresolved V genes account for less than half of the shortfall, and the remainder is unexplained. This sample gives roughly 43,000 clones in total; 90% to 95% of them show up just once. 5.6% of the sample comes from the top ten. Sequenced sample: PBMCs. The receptor source for this set is a man aged 18 to 29 in good health and CMV-seronegative.

The chain recombines TRBV2 with TRBJ1-2; TRBD1 is a possible D gene (6 bases). Trimming pared 5 bases from V and 2 bases from J, leaving 9 bases between. Germline CDR1 and CDR2: SNHLY and FYNNEI. This CDR3 contains 13 residues. This CDR3 is CASSPDRNYGYTF. CDR3 bases: TGTGCCAGCAGTCCGGACAGAAACTATGGCTACACCTTC.

J is TRBJ1-1 and V is TRBV5-6, with D possibly being TRBD1 (5 bases). CDR3 size: 14 residues. V shed 1 base and J shed 3 bases, with 10 bases lying between them. CDR1 SGHDT and CDR2 YYEEEE come from the germline V gene. The DNA for the CDR3 is TGTGCCAGCAGCTTGTTGGCACAGGACACTGAAGCTTTCTTT. Its protein is CASSLLAQDTEAFF.

V and J are TRBV19 and TRBJ2-5, with D tentatively TRBD2 (5 bases). The V gene lost 6 bases and the J gene lost 5 bases, with 13 bases spanning the gap. The germline gives CDR1 LNHDA, CDR2 SQIVND (reference sequence). The CDR3 is 13 residues long. The CDR3 is CASRAERFETQYF. CDR3 coding DNA: TGTGCCAGTAGGGCCGAGCGGTTCGAGACCCAGTACTTC. The whole variable domain, remainder taken from reference TRBV19 and TRBJ2-5, is DGGITQSPKYLFRKEGQNVTLSCEQNLNHDAMYWYRQDPGQGLRLIYYSQIVNDFQKGDIAEGYSVSREKKESFPLTVTSAQKNPTAFYLCASRAERFETQYFGPGTRLLVL.

For this clone: Relative to the germline gene, one junction end is altered; a read error may explain this. Other DNA sequences in this sample translate to the same CDR3. This chain connects TRBV5-1 to TRBJ2-7, with D perhaps TRBD1 (6 bases). Germline CDR1 SGHRS, CDR2 YFSETQ. The CDR3 has 14 amino acids. The CDR3 protein is CASSAGQLSYEQYF. CDR3 nucleotides: TGTGCCAGCAGCGCCGGACAGCTATCCTACGAGCAGTACTTC.

V gene TRBV6-5 combines with J gene TRBJ1-1; 8 nucleotides agree with TRBD1. Germline assignment: CDR1 MNHEY and CDR2 SVGAGI. CDR3 length: 15 amino acids. V lost 5 bases and J lost 0; bases outside the gene matches: 5. CDR3: CASSGVTGVNTEAFF. Here the CDR3 DNA reads TGTGCCAGCAGTGGCGTGACAGGGGTGAACACTGAAGCTTTCTTT.